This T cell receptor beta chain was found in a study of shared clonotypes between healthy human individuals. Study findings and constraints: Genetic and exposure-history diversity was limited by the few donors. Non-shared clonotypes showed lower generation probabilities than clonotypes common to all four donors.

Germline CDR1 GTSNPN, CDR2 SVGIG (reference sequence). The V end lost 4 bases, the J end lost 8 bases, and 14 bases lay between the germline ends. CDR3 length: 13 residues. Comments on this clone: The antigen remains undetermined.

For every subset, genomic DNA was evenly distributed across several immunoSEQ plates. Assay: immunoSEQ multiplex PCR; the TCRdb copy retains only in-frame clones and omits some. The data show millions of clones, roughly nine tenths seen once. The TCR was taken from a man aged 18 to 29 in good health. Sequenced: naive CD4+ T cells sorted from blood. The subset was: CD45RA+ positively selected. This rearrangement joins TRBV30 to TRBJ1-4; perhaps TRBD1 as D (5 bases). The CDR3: CAWTWGLGEKLFF. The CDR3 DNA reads TGTGCCTGGACCTGGGGGTTAGGAGAAAAACTGTTTTTT.